This TCR beta chain emerged from a study of monozygotic twins with inflammatory bowel disease. Whole blood, unsorted for T cells, was the source of total RNA. The CDR3 length is 16 residues. The germline gives CDR1 DFQATT, CDR2 SNEGSKA (reference sequence). Input per TCR library consisted of about 3.5 ug of total RNA. cDNA encoding TCRalpha and TCRbeta underwent two nested PCRs of 16 and 9 cycles, each of which was followed by bead purification. Reanalyzing the 5' RACE reads, TCRdb keeps one entry per CDR3 protein, without DNA. This repertoire comprises about 160,000 distinct CDR3 sequences; its ten largest clones make up about 7.4%.

This TCR derives from a human donor with ulcerative colitis or Crohn's disease, or a healthy co-twin of an affected twin (not recorded which). The sample comprised blood. The rearrangement joins TRBV20-1 to TRBJ2-5; with no DNA, the TCRdb D assignment of TRBD2 cannot be verified. CDR3: CSARAVAGGLGETQYF.